This TCR beta chain was documented in a study of cytomegalovirus exposure and HLA in healthy donors. Study findings and constraints: Accounts indicate the classifier identified cytomegalovirus status with strong specificity and sensitivity. In vitro checks showed that a few CMV-associated chains really do target CMV antigens.

A note on this clone: Its cognate antigen is unknown.

This table comes from immunoSEQ multiplex PCR, and its TCRdb copy is limited to in-frame clones, with some not included. The profile shows approximately 160,000 clones, approximately 84% of them singletons. Trimming took off 7 bases at V and 0 bases at J, with 8 bases between the two ends. CDR1 and CDR2 (germline): SGHRS, YFSETQ. This CDR3 region has 12 residues. Sequencing was carried out using PBMCs. V usage is TRBV5-1 and J usage is TRBJ2-7; perhaps TRBD1 as D (5 bases). This sequence originates from a young man in good health and CMV-seropositive. The CDR3 DNA follows: TGCGCCAGCGGCAGGGCCTCCTACGAGCAGTACTTC. Translation: CASGRASYEQYF.